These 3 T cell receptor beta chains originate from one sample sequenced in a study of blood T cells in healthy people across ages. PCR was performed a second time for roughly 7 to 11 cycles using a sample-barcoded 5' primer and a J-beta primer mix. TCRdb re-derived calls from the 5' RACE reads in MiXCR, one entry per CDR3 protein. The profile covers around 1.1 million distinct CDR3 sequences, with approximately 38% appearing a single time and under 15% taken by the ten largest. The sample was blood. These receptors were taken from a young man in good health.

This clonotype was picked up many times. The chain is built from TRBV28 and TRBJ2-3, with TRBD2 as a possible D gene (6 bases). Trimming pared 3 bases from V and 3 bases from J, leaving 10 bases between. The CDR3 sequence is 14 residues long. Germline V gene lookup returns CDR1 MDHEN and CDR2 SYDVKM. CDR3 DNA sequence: TGTGCCAGCAGTTTTTTGAGCGGGACAGATACGCAGTATTTT. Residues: CASSFLSGTDTQYF.

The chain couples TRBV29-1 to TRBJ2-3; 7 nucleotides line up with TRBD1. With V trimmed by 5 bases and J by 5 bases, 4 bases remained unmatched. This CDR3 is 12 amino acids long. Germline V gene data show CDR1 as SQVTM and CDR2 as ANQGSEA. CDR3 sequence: CSVSTGLDTQYF. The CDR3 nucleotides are TGCAGCGTTTCGACAGGGTTAGATACGCAGTATTTT.

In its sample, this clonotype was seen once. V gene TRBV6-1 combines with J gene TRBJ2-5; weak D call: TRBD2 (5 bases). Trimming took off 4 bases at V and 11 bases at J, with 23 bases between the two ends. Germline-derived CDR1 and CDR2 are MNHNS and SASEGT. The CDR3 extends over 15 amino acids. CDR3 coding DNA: TGTGCCAGCAGTGTGAGTCGGGGTGTTTACAATGAGCAGTACTTC. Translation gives CASSVSRGVYNEQYF.